Each of the 12 T cell receptor beta chains below was sequenced from the same sample in a study of memory CD4+ T cells and cytomegalovirus serostatus. Single viable CD3+CD4+CD8-CD45RO+ cells were sorted as the memory CD4+ T cells. Method: immunoSEQ multiplex PCR; TCRdb's copy keeps in-frame clones and lacks some. Among under 55,000 clones listed, around four fifths were seen once. Sequences were obtained from memory CD4+ T cells from blood. These receptors were taken from an adult in good health and CMV-seropositive.

J is TRBJ1-6 and V is TRBV27; 10 positions match TRBD1. CDR1 is MNHEY, CDR2 SMNVEV, per germline (reference sequence). V lost 5 bases to trimming and J lost 9 bases; unmatched junction nucleotides: 10. This CDR3 contains 16 residues. The CDR3: CASSPFGTGDGSPLHF. The CDR3 DNA reads TGTGCCAGCAGTCCCTTCGGGACAGGGGACGGTTCACCCCTCCACTTT.

The chain is built from TRBV6-5 and TRBJ1-1; D remains unclear. This CDR3 has 14 amino acids. V gave up 5 bases and J gave up 4 bases, with 14 bases separating them. Per germline, CDR1 MNHEY and CDR2 SVGAGI. The CDR3 is CASSTTGVATEAFF. In DNA, the CDR3 is TGTGCCAGCAGTACGACCGGGGTAGCCACTGAAGCTTTCTTT.

The J gene is TRBJ2-5, the V gene TRBV20-1, with D unclear. CDR1 and CDR2 from the germline V gene are DFQATT and SNEGSKA (reference sequence). The ends were cut back, 3 bases at V and 5 bases at J, with 4 bases in the middle. CDR3 length equals 10 residues. The CDR3 DNA reads TGCAGTGCTAGTATGGAGACCCAGTACTTC. Translating it yields CSASMETQYF.

The V call is TRBV6-6, the J call TRBJ1-2, with D unresolved. V was cut by 6 bases and J by 4 bases, with 15 bases left in between. The CDR3 is 14 residues long. The germline CDR1 and CDR2 sequences are MNHNY and SVGAGI (reference sequence). The CDR3 region has the DNA TGTGCCAGCAGCTCTGAAGCGGGAATCTATGGCTACACCTTC. Amino acid sequence: CASSSEAGIYGYTF.

This sequence joins TRBV9 and TRBJ2-6; the match to TRBD2 covers 12 bases. This CDR3 has 19 residues. Germline V lookup: CDR1 SGDLS, CDR2 YYNGEE. With 4 bases clipped from V and 0 bases from J, the junction kept 8 bases outside the gene matches. CDR3 region: CASSPKTSGGPSGANVLTF. The CDR3 bases are TGTGCCAGCAGCCCGAAGACTAGCGGGGGTCCCTCTGGGGCCAACGTCCTGACTTTC. Filled out from reference TRBV9 and TRBJ2-6, the complete variable domain reads DSGVTQTPKHLITATGQRVTLRCSPRSGDLSVYWYQQSLDQGLQFLIQYYNGEERAKGNILERFSAQQFPDLHSELNLSSLELGDSALYFCASSPKTSGGPSGANVLTFGAGSRLTVL.

The rearrangement links TRBV30 to TRBJ1-5; 9 bases are a match to TRBD1. Germline CDR1 reads GTSNPN; CDR2 reads SVGIG (reference sequence). Unmatched junction bases numbered 5, after V lost 5 bases and J lost 6 bases. The CDR3 is 13 residues long. The CDR3 reads CAWSQQGAQPQHF. DNA for the CDR3: TGTGCCTGGTCTCAACAGGGGGCTCAGCCCCAGCATTTT.

This sequence joins TRBV6-1 and TRBJ1-1, with 7 bases matching TRBD1. Germline-derived CDR1 and CDR2 are MNHNS and SASEGT. After removal of 5 bases from V and 6 bases from J, the junction contained 9 bases not matched to a gene. CDR3 size: 14 residues. The chain's CDR3 is CASSPRQGPAEAFF. CDR3 coding DNA: TGTGCCAGCAGTCCCCGACAGGGTCCGGCTGAAGCTTTCTTT.

The genes are TRBV29-1 and TRBJ1-1; D unresolved. Trimming cost V 7 bases and J 6 bases, with 15 bases left between them. Germline assignment: CDR1 SQVTM and CDR2 ANQGSEA. This CDR3 contains 12 residues. The CDR3 spells CSADIGGSEAFF. In DNA form, the CDR3 reads TGCAGCGCCGACATTGGAGGTTCTGAAGCTTTCTTT.

V usage is TRBV7-9 and J usage is TRBJ2-3; D unresolved. Germline-derived CDR1 and CDR2 are SEHNR and FQNEAQ (reference sequence). V lost 3 bases and J 4 bases, leaving 8 bases between the germline ends. The CDR3 contains 13 residues. In nucleotides, the CDR3 is TGTGCCAGCAGCTTCTTGGTGGCAGATACGCAGTATTTT. It encodes CASSFLVADTQYF. Variable domain in full (rest from reference TRBV7-9 and TRBJ2-3): DTGVSQNPRHKITKRGQNVTFRCDPISEHNRLYWYRQTLGQGPEFLTYFQNEAQLEKSRLLSDRFSAERPKGSFSTLEIQRTEQGDSAMYLCASSFLVADTQYFGPGTRLTVL.

The table lists this clone with a count of one. J is TRBJ2-5 and V is TRBV6-1; D possibly corresponds to TRBD2 (5 bases). Germline V CDR1 and CDR2: MNHNS, SASEGT. This CDR3 has 15 residues. Trimming shortened V by 0 bases and J by 9 bases, and 17 bases separated the two germline ends. DNA for the CDR3: TGTGCCAGCAGTGAAGCGACCACACGGGATTTATCCCAGTACTTC. As protein: CASSEATTRDLSQYF.

The V call is TRBV18, the J call TRBJ2-7, with no clear D. CDR1 is KGHSH and CDR2 is LQKENI in the germline V gene. The CDR3 sequence is 13 residues long. Trimming took 3 bases from V and 2 from J, leaving 8 bases between them. CDR3 loop: CASSPPVPYEQYF. The CDR3 DNA is TGTGCCAGCTCACCGCCAGTTCCCTACGAGCAGTACTTC.

This chain joins TRBV2 and TRBJ1-5; a possible D gene is TRBD1 (6 bases). The CDR3 runs to 17 residues. V gave up 2 bases and J gave up 0 bases, with 14 bases separating them. Per the germline V gene, CDR1 is SNHLY and CDR2 is FYNNEI. The DNA of the CDR3 is TGTGCCAGCAGTGAACAGTGGGGGGGGCCTAGCAATCAGCCCCAGCATTTT. Translated, it gives CASSEQWGGPSNQPQHF.